Many counts were recorded for the clone carrying this TCR beta chain. Its antigen is not known. This sample stems from a study of T cell responses to AZD1222 COVID-19 vaccine. Study in general: It was second doses at about 4 or about 12 weeks that were pooled.

Study outcomes and limitations: CD4 TCRs covered the whole spike, strongest at regions 160-218 and 743-854. The number of AZD1222 recipients seropositive at baseline was only six. Spike-specific TCRs gained breadth and depth after people received two AZD1222 doses.

Profiled with immunoSEQ multiplex PCR; TCRdb holds only in-frame clones, not every one. The table includes 65,000 to 80,000 clones, about 85% detected once. The germline V gene has CDR1 MGHDK and CDR2 SYGVNS. Trimming took off 6 bases at V and 5 bases at J, with 13 bases between the two ends. This CDR3 spans 13 amino acids. This TCR was recovered from an adult in good health. The chain links TRBV25-1 to TRBJ2-5; D is possibly TRBD1 (5 bases). Here the sequenced sample was peripheral blood, taken on day 0 of AZD1222 vaccination. CDR3 in amino acids: CASRGRGWETQYF. The CDR3 DNA reads as TGTGCCAGCAGGGGTAGGGGATGGGAGACCCAGTACTTC.